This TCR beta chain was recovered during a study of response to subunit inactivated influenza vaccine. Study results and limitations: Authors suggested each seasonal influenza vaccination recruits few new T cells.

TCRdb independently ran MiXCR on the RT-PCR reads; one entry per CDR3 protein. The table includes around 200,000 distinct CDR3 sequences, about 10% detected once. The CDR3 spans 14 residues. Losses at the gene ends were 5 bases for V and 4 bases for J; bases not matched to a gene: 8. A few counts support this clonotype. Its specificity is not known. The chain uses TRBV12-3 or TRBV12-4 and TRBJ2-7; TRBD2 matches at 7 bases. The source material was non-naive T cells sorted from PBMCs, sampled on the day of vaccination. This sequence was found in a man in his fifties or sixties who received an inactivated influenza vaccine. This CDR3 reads CASSIRTSFYEQYF. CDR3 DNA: TGTGCCAGCAGTATAAGGACTAGTTTTTACGAGCAGTACTTC.